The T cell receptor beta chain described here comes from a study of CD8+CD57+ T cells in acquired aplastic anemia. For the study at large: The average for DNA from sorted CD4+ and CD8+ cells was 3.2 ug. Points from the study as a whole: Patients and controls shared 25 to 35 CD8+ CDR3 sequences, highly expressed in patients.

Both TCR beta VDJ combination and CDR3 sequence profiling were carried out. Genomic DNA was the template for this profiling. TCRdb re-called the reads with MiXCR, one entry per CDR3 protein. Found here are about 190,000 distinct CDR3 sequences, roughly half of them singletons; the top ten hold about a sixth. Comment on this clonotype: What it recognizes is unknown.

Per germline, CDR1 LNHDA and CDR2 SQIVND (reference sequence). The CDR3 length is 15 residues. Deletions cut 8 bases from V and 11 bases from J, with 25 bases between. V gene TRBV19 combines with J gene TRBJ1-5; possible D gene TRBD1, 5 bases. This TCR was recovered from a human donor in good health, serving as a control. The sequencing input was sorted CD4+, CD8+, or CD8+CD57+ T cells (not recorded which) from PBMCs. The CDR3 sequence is CASAQGFQARETQHF. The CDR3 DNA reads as TGTGCCAGTGCTCAGGGTTTTCAGGCTCGGGAGACCCAGCATTTT.